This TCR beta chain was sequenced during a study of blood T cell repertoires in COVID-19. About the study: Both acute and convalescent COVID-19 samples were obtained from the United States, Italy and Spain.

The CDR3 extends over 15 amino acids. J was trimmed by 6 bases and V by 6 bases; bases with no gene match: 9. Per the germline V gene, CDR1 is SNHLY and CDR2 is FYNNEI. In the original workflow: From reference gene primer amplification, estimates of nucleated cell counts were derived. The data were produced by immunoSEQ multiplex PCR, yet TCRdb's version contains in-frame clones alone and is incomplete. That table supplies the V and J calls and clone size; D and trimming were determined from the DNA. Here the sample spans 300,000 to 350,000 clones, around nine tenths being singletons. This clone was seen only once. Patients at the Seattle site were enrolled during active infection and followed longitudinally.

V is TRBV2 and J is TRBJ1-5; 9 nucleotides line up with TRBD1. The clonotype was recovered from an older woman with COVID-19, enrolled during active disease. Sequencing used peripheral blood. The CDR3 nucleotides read TGTGCCAGCAGCCCCGGGACAGGGACCCGTCAGCCCCAGCATTTT. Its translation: CASSPGTGTRQPQHF. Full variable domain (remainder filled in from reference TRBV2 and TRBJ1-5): EPEVTQTPSHQVTQMGQEVILRCVPISNHLYFYWYRQILGQKVEFLVSFYNNEISEKSEIFDDQFSVERPDGSNFTLKIRSTKLEDSAMYFCASSPGTGTRQPQHFGDGTRLSIL.